This T cell receptor beta chain originates from a study of metastatic and nonmetastatic thyroid tumors. Study context: Thyroid patients, malignant and benign, had repertoires compared across blood and tumor or nodule tissue. The study's findings and limits: As reported, TCR beta diversity in blood and tumor was significantly higher in malignant thyroid tumors than in benign nodules.

Original processing methods: It was from CDR3 differences across clinicopathological groups that a distant-metastasis classifier for papillary thyroid cancer was built. TCRdb re-analyzed the PCR reads through MiXCR. These V and J calls derive from TCRdb rather than the authors' analysis. Among about 11,000 clones listed, 38% were seen once. Every patient was untreated before thyroid surgery. This clone was observed a handful of times. Its specificity is not known. The CDR3 extends over 14 amino acids. The trim removed 7 bases at V and 7 bases at J, leaving 8 bases unmatched. CDR1 is KGHDR and CDR2 is SFDVKD in the germline V gene.

The chain combines TRBV24-1 with TRBJ1-5; 8 positions agree with TRBD1. Sequenced sample: tumor tissue. The receptor's source is a female donor with papillary thyroid cancer or a benign thyroid nodule (not recorded which). Some clones in this sample may be carry-over from other donors' samples. CDR3 region: CATRGQGQGQPQHF. The CDR3 coding sequence is TGTGCCACCAGAGGACAGGGCCAGGGGCAGCCCCAGCATTTT.